This is a list of T cell receptor beta chains from one sample in a study of blood T cells in healthy people across ages. From the 5' RACE reads, TCRdb called clonotypes with MiXCR, one entry per CDR3 protein. The sample shows fewer than 900,000 distinct CDR3 sequences, about 36% of them seen only once. Sequenced input: blood. These receptors all come from a man between 18 and 29 years old in good health. Each CDR3 is given with its conserved first and last residue. D genes are given only for firm matches. Expanded clones get a size class; other rows say once, few or many, or leave the size out.

CDR3 protein	CDR3 DNA	clone size	V gene	D gene	J gene
CASSSSVSTRGETQYF	TGTGCCAGCAGCTCATCAGTATCCACGCGGGGAGAGACCCAGTACTTC	many	TRBV7-9	.	TRBJ2-5
CASSLEGGYSNQPQHF	TGCGCCAGCAGCTTGGAGGGGGGGTATAGCAATCAGCCCCAGCATTTT	.	TRBV5-1	.	TRBJ1-5
CASSLGQRNYGYTF	TGTGCCAGCAGTTTGGGACAGCGCAACTATGGCTACACCTTC	many	TRBV12-3/TRBV12-4	TRBD1	TRBJ1-2
CAWRTTPLESSHQTQYF	TGTGCCTGGAGGACAACCCCCTTAGAATCGAGCCATCAGACCCAGTACTTC	many	TRBV30	.	TRBJ2-5
CASSQGTGHPREQYF	TGCGCCAGCAGCCAAGGGACAGGGCATCCGAGGGAGCAGTACTTC	.	TRBV4-3	TRBD1	TRBJ2-4
CSGMPLGQASLYGYTF	TGCAGCGGAATGCCCCTAGGACAGGCCTCCCTCTATGGCTACACCTTC	many	TRBV29-1	TRBD1	TRBJ1-2
CSSPPVGNTEAFF	TGCAGTTCCCCACCGGTCGGGAACACTGAAGCTTTCTTT	once	TRBV20-1	.	TRBJ1-1
CASSLPGVIYGYTF	TGTGCCAGCTCACTACCGGGGGTAATCTATGGCTACACCTTC	.	TRBV18	.	TRBJ1-2
CASSQSRTGGTEAFF	TGCGCCAGCAGCCAAAGTAGGACAGGGGGCACTGAAGCTTTCTTT	.	TRBV4-3	TRBD1	TRBJ1-1
CASSQDPRGRQPQHF	TGCGCCAGCAGCCAAGACCCCCGGGGACGGCAGCCCCAGCATTTT	.	TRBV4-3	.	TRBJ1-5
CASSRTRLAGGPDTQYF	TGCGCCAGCAGCCGGACCCGTCTAGCGGGGGGGCCGGATACGCAGTATTTT	few	TRBV4-3	TRBD2	TRBJ2-3
CASSFRRGATNEKLFF	TGCGCCAGCAGCTTCCGCAGGGGTGCAACTAATGAAAAACTGTTTTTT	.	TRBV4-3	.	TRBJ1-4
CASSESIVNSPLHF	TGTGCCAGCAGTGAATCGATTGTGAATTCACCCCTCCACTTT	.	TRBV25-1	.	TRBJ1-6
CSAPVGTVGETQYF	TGCAGTGCCCCGGTAGGGACAGTGGGTGAGACCCAGTACTTC	few	TRBV20-1	TRBD1	TRBJ2-5